This TCR beta chain was recovered during a study of blood T cell repertoires in COVID-19. Study details: The United States, Italy and Spain supplied acute and convalescent COVID-19 samples. PBMCs, B-cell-depleted T cells, or T cells were the source of the cDNA or gDNA that made up the material.

The CDR3 has 13 residues. Germline lookup yields CDR1 MNHGY and CDR2 SVAAGI. V shed 10 bases and J 7 bases; nucleotides not matched to a gene: 10. Profiling relied on immunoSEQ multiplex PCR, and the TCRdb table lists in-frame clones only, not all of them. The sample gives about 120,000 clones, around four fifths of which show up once; about 6.3% is in the top ten. The V and J genes are TRBV6-9 and TRBJ2-1; 7 bases are shared with TRBD2. The sequencing input was peripheral blood. This clonotype was sampled from a man older than 75 with active or convalescent COVID-19. DNA of the CDR3: TGTGCCACCCTCCAGCGGGACCTTAATGAGCAGTTCTTC. This gives the protein CATLQRDLNEQFF.